Listed here is a single T cell receptor beta chain. The antigen remains undetermined. For sorted subsets, 150 to 200 ng DNA per replicate equaled 30,000 or so T cell genomes. The repertoire was sequenced with immunoSEQ multiplex PCR; TCRdb's copy has only in-frame clones and lacks some. Of about 2 million clones listed, about 95% are singletons. This entry is derived from a study of shared clonotypes between healthy human individuals. Study-level background: Each donor's CD4 naive and CD4 memory cells filled three plates apiece, CD8 naive two, and CD8 memory one.

The V gene's germline CDR1 is SNHLY and CDR2 FYNNEI. Trimming took 8 bases from V and 5 from J, leaving 15 bases between them. The CDR3 length is 13 residues. As defined, naive CD8 cells were CD45RO-negative and positively selected for CCR7, with terminally differentiated effector memory CD45RA+ cells excluded. Each donor was a Caucasian adult residing in Nashville, Tennessee. Study outcomes and limitations: Lower generation probabilities were found for non-shared clonotypes than for those shared by all four donors.

Sequencing input: naive CD8+ T cells sorted from blood. The J gene is TRBJ1-1, the V gene TRBV2; no firm D call. The receptor's source is a man between 18 and 35 years old in good health. The CDR3 DNA reads TGTGCCAGCGAGGTAGAAACGGGGACTGAAGCTTTCTTT. It translates to CASEVETGTEAFF.